This T cell receptor beta chain stems from a study of OX40 agonist ivuxolimab in advanced cancers. Background on the whole study: Ivuxolimab, which targeted the costimulatory receptor OX40 (CD134), was an agonistic, fully human IgG2 monoclonal antibody. Intravenous ivuxolimab was administered to patients every 2 weeks at six dose levels: 0.01, 0.1, 0.3, 1.5, 3 and 10 mg/kg. Patients were allowed to have had prior anti-PD-1, anti-PD-L1 or anti-CTLA-4 therapy, and approximately 40% of the dose-escalation patients had been treated with checkpoint inhibitors. In the dose-escalation cohort, 82.7% of patients were male, and the mean age was roughly 60 years with a range of roughly 20 to 79. The paper describes the monotherapy dose-escalation part (N of about 52 patients) of the phase I trial of ivuxolimab. Of the approximately 50 dose-escalation patients, hepatocellular carcinoma was present in around 19, melanoma in approximately 15, renal cell carcinoma in 9 and head and neck cancer in 9. The point of sequencing TCRbeta in the periphery was to test whether ivuxolimab changed TCR sequence diversity and drove clonal T-cell expansion. Partial responses were achieved by three dose-escalation patients, of whom one had hepatocellular carcinoma and two had cutaneous melanoma.

Per the germline V gene, SNHLY is the CDR1 and FYNNEI is the CDR2. Compared with germline, V lacks 6 bases and J lacks 0 bases; bases without a gene match: 4. CDR3 length: 15 amino acids, cysteine to phenylalanine. Only the CDR3 part of the read is kept: 45 bases, read in frame from the first base. What the work shows at the level of the full study, not this receptor alone: In the 0.1-3.0 mg/kg groups, partial responders had among the lowest normalized peripheral clonal expansion, particularly in CD8+ T cells. At doses of 0.1 to 3.0 mg/kg, clonal expansion of both CD4+ and CD8+ T cells in blood was seen between baseline and week 6. Low levels of normalized T-cell clonal expansion were also shown by some nonresponding patients. Antigen specificity was not determined for the clonally expanded peripheral T cells. After ivuxolimab, expanded clones were on average more numerous among CD8+ T cells than among CD4+ T cells.

This clone was detected a few times. There is no known antigen for this receptor. Base qualities are not recorded, but no much larger clone differs from it by a single base. Patients with autoimmune disease history or receiving systemic immunosuppression were excluded from the trial. Peripheral blood for TCR sequencing was collected from all dose cohorts at baseline, on cycle 4 day 1, and on cycle 7 day 1. The samples were drawn from a first-in-human, open-label, multicenter phase I dose-escalation trial of ivuxolimab. Adults with locally advanced or metastatic head and neck squamous cell, hepatocellular, melanoma or renal cell carcinoma were enrolled in the trial. CD4+ and CD8+ T cells were sorted separately from peripheral blood before TCR sequencing. To sequence the TCRbeta CDR3 region, genomic DNA was isolated from the sorted cells. The immunoSEQ Assay was used for sequencing of TCRbeta CDR3 regions. The clones in this table, taken by TCRdb from immuneACCESS, are in-frame only. Not every clone is retained; where verified, under half of the shortfall comes from an unresolved V gene, and the cause of the rest is unknown. The sample has 52,000 or so clones on record, 65% to 90% of them singletons. In total, the top ten clones hold under 4% of the sample.

The chain couples TRBV2 to TRBJ1-3; the junction holds 8 bases that match TRBD1. This specimen was CD4+ or CD8+ T cells sorted from blood, taken in a trial of the OX40 agonist ivuxolimab. The TCR was taken from an adult with an advanced solid tumor such as melanoma, head and neck, liver or kidney cancer. The CDR3 reads as follows: CASRLTGVSGNTIYF. The sequenced DNA is TGTGCCAGCAGGCTGACAGGGGTCTCTGGAAACACCATATATTTT.